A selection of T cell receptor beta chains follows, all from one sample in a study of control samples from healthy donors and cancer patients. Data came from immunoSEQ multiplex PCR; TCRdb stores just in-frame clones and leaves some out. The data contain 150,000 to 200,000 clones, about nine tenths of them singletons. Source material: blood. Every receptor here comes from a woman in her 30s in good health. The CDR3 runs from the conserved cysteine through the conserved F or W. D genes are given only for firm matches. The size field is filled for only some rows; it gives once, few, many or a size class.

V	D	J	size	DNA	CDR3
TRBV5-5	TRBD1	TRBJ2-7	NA	TGTGCCACCACTACCGGGACAGCCACCTACGAGCAGTACTTC	CATTTGTATYEQYF
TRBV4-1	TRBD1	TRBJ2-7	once	TGCGCCAGCAGCCAAGATGGGACAGGGGTCCTCGAGCAGTACTTC	CASSQDGTGVLEQYF
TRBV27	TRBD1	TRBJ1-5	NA	TGTGCCAGCAGTCGACAGGGGAGCAATCAGCCCCAGCATTTT	CASSRQGSNQPQHF
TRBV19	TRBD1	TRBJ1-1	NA	TGTGCCAGTAGTAGGACAGGGAACACTGAAGCTTTCTTT	CASSRTGNTEAFF
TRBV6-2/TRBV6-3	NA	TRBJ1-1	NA	TGTGCCAGCAGTTACGGCAGGAGCACTGAAGCTTTCTTT	CASSYGRSTEAFF
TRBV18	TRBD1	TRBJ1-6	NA	TGTGCCAGCTCACCTGACGGACAGGGGGCCAGGAATTCACCCCTCCACTTT	CASSPDGQGARNSPLHF
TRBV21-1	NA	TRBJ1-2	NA	TGTGCCGGCAGCAACGGGACAGGGGGGGACTATGGCTACACCTTC	CAGSNGTGGDYGYTF
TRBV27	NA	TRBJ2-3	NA	TGTGCCAGCAGTTTTCAGGAAACAGATACGCAGTATTTT	CASSFQETDTQYF
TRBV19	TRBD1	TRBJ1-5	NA	TGTGCCAGTAGTGACAGGGGCGGCAATCAGCCCCAGCATTTT	CASSDRGGNQPQHF
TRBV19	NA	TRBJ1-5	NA	TGTGCCAGTAGTATTCGGGACACCAATCAGCCCCAGCATTTT	CASSIRDTNQPQHF
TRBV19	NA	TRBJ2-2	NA	TGTGCCACCCAGGGGCCGTACACCGGGGAGCTGTTTTTT	CATQGPYTGELFF
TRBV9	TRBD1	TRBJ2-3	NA	TGTGCCAGCAGCCCTCGGACAGGTTCACAAGATACGCAGTATTTT	CASSPRTGSQDTQYF
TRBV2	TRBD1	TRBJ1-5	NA	TGTGCCAGCAGTGGCAACAGGGGTCAGCCCCAGCATTTT	CASSGNRGQPQHF
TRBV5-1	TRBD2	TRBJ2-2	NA	TGCGCCAGCAGCCCCACTAGCGGGGGTGCCGGGGAGCTGTTTTTT	CASSPTSGGAGELFF
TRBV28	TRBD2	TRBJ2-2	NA	TGTGCCAGCAGTCCCGGGACTAGCCTGAACAGGGGGCTGTTTTTT	CASSPGTSLNRGLFF
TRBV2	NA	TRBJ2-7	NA	TGTGCCAGCAGCCGGGACGGCTACGAGCAGTACTTC	CASSRDGYEQYF
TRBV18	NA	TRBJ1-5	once	TGTGCCAGCCCGCGACAGCCAGATCAGCCCCAGCATTTT	CASPRQPDQPQHF
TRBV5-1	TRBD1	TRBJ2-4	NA	TGCGCCAGCAGTTCCGGACAGGGGGACAAAAACATTCAGTACTTC	CASSSGQGDKNIQYF
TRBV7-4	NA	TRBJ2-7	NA	TGTGCCAGCAGCAACTTGAGCATCTACGAGCAGTACTTC	CASSNLSIYEQYF
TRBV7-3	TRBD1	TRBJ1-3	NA	TGTGCCAGCAGCGCGGGACAGGTCTCTGGAAACACCATATATTTT	CASSAGQVSGNTIYF
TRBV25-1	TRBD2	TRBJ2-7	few	TGTGCCAGCAGTGGGACTAGCGGCTCCTACGAGCAGTACTTC	CASSGTSGSYEQYF
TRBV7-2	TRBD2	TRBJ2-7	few	TGTGCCAGCAGCGTATTAACGGGACTACCCTCCTACGAGCAGTACTTC	CASSVLTGLPSYEQYF
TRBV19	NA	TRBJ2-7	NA	TGTGCCAGTAGTATGGGAGAAGGGGGCTCCTACGAGCAGTACTTC	CASSMGEGGSYEQYF
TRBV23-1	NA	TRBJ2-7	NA	TGCGCCAGCAGTCAATCGATAGCTTACGAGCAGTACTTC	CASSQSIAYEQYF
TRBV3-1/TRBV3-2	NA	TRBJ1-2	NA	TGTGCCAGCAGCCAAGGGGGGGCGCCGGGCTACACCTTC	CASSQGGAPGYTF
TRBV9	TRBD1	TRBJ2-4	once	TGTGCCAGCAGCGACCGGGACAGGGGCCTTCAGTACTTC	CASSDRDRGLQYF
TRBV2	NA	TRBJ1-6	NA	TGTGCCAGCAGGACGTACTCCTATAATTCACCCCTCCACTTT	CASRTYSYNSPLHF
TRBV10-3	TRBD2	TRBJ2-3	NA	TGTGCCATAGCTGCTAGCGGTAGCACAGATACGCAGTATTTT	CAIAASGSTDTQYF